This is a list of T cell receptor beta chains from one sample in a study of liver allograft versus peripheral blood T cells. TCRdb fed the reads into MiXCR, producing one record per CDR3 protein. This sample has 3,000 to 4,000 distinct CDR3 sequences, with 15% found just once. The receptors originated from a human patient who had a liver transplant. The graft donor may be the source of some T cells. Both conserved end residues are part of each CDR3. Each record gives: J gene, V gene, clone size, D gene, CDR3 protein, CDR3 DNA. A D gene is named only where the DNA matches it firmly. Some rows have no size entry. The others give once, few or many, or a class for an expanded clone.

TRBJ1-2 TRBV12-3/TRBV12-4 medium-sized TRBD1 CASSFGTGGNYGYTF TGTGCCAGCAGTTTCGGGACAGGGGGTAACTATGGCTACACCTTC
TRBJ1-4 TRBV6-1 medium-sized . CASSLGQITNEKLFF TGTGCCAGCAGCCTTGGACAGATTACTAATGAAAAACTGTTTTTT
TRBJ1-1 TRBV5-4 . . CASSLDPNTEAFF TGTGCCAGCAGCTTGGATCCGAACACTGAAGCTTTCTTT
TRBJ2-2 TRBV6-6 medium-sized TRBD1 CASRPGQGNTGELFF TGTGCCAGCAGACCGGGACAGGGAAACACCGGGGAGCTGTTTTTT
TRBJ2-1 TRBV11-1 . . CASRDLGARNDEQFF TGTGCCAGCCGGGACCTGGGAGCTAGAAACGATGAGCAGTTCTTC
TRBJ2-5 TRBV6-5 medium-sized TRBD2 CASSYGAGGYETQYF TGTGCCAGCAGTTACGGGGCGGGGGGGTATGAGACCCAGTACTTC
TRBJ2-7 TRBV19 medium-sized TRBD1 CASSIGVGTGIYEQYF TGTGCCAGTAGTATAGGAGTCGGGACAGGGATCTACGAGCAGTACTTC
TRBJ2-7 TRBV28 medium-sized TRBD2 CASSHNPGTSGTPYEQYF TGTGCCAGCAGCCACAATCCCGGGACTAGCGGGACTCCCTACGAGCAGTACTTC
TRBJ2-5 TRBV24-1 medium-sized TRBD1 CATSDSQGAFETQYF TGTGCCACCAGTGATTCACAGGGGGCTTTTGAGACCCAGTACTTC
TRBJ2-7 TRBV6-2/TRBV6-3 medium-sized TRBD1 CASSYSGQIYEQYF TGTGCCAGCAGTTACTCGGGACAGATCTACGAGCAGTACTTC
TRBJ2-6 TRBV27 . TRBD1 CASSHRDRGYSGANVLTF TGTGCCAGCAGCCACCGGGACAGGGGATACTCTGGGGCCAACGTCCTGACTTTC
TRBJ1-2 TRBV27 large . CASSVKGSYGYTF TGTGCCAGCTCCGTGAAAGGGTCTTATGGCTACACCTTC
TRBJ2-2 TRBV24-1 medium-sized TRBD1 CASGTEYTGELFF TGTGCCTCCGGGACAGAGTACACCGGGGAGCTGTTTTTT
TRBJ1-2 TRBV24-1 . TRBD1 CATSGDRGNYGYTF TGTGCCACCAGTGGGGACAGGGGTAACTATGGCTACACCTTC
TRBJ1-2 TRBV29-1 . TRBD1 CSGQGYYFGYTF TGCAGCGGACAGGGGTACTATTTCGGCTACACCTTC
TRBJ1-2 TRBV19 medium-sized . CASSIDPGSSPSFYGYTF TGTGCCAGTAGTATAGATCCGGGGTCTTCCCCTTCCTTCTATGGCTACACCTTC
TRBJ1-3 TRBV6-1 medium-sized . CASSPPPGLANTIYF TGTGCCAGCAGTCCACCCCCAGGGTTGGCAAACACCATATATTTT
TRBJ1-3 TRBV12-3/TRBV12-4 . . CASLRTPLFSGNTIYF TGTGCCAGCCTCCGGACTCCGTTATTCTCAGGAAACACCATATATTTT
TRBJ2-7 TRBV25-1 . . CASSETAYEQYF TGTGCCAGCAGTGAGACAGCCTACGAGCAGTACTTC
TRBJ2-5 TRBV25-1 few . CASSALAAKQETQYF TGTGCCAGCAGTGCGTTAGCGGCTAAACAAGAGACCCAGTACTTC
TRBJ2-2 TRBV24-1 medium-sized . CATSDFGSSTGELFF TGTGCCACCAGTGATTTCGGGAGTAGCACCGGGGAGCTGTTTTTT
TRBJ1-2 TRBV20-1 many . CSAGQLPNYGYTF TGCAGTGCCGGACAGCTGCCTAACTATGGCTACACCTTC
TRBJ2-2 TRBV19 medium-sized . CASSIGQRAGELFF TGTGCCAGTAGTATTGGACAGCGGGCCGGGGAGCTGTTTTTT
TRBJ1-6 TRBV12-5 medium-sized TRBD1 CASGFGTGVNSPLHF TGTGCTAGTGGTTTCGGGACAGGAGTCAATTCACCCCTCCACTTT
TRBJ1-6 TRBV6-5 medium-sized . CASSYGTGSSYNSPLHF TGTGCCAGCAGTTACGGGACGGGTAGCTCCTATAATTCACCCCTCCACTTT
TRBJ2-7 TRBV6-2/TRBV6-3 medium-sized . CASSYSWTGSSYEQYF TGTGCCAGCAGTTACTCGTGGACGGGAAGCTCCTACGAGCAGTACTTC
TRBJ1-3 TRBV6-5 medium-sized . CASSLHRGSSGNTIYF TGTGCCAGCAGTCTCCATCGGGGGTCTTCCGGAAACACCATATATTTT
TRBJ2-7 TRBV29-1 medium-sized TRBD1 CSVEEDRGYEQYF TGCAGCGTTGAAGAGGACAGGGGTTACGAGCAGTACTTC
TRBJ2-7 TRBV10-3 medium-sized TRBD2 CAISEGTSGSQLYEQYF TGTGCCATCAGTGAGGGGACTAGCGGGAGTCAACTCTACGAGCAGTACTTC
TRBJ2-5 TRBV5-4 many . CASSFFSGRAYQETQYF TGTGCCAGCAGCTTCTTTTCCGGCAGGGCCTATCAAGAGACCCAGTACTTC
TRBJ1-2 TRBV19 medium-sized . CATTLREDYGYTF TGTGCCACCACATTGCGTGAGGACTATGGCTACACCTTC
TRBJ2-2 TRBV20-1 few TRBD1 CSARTGWALDTGELFF TGCAGTGCTAGGACAGGGTGGGCCCTTGACACCGGGGAGCTGTTTTTT
TRBJ2-2 TRBV3-1 few . CASSSSRAGELFF TGTGCCAGCAGCTCCTCTCGGGCGGGGGAGCTGTTTTTT
TRBJ2-7 TRBV18 medium-sized TRBD1 CASSWDRGHSYEQYF TGTGCCAGCTCATGGGACAGGGGGCATTCCTACGAGCAGTACTTC
TRBJ2-3 TRBV9 . TRBD2 CASSPFRGEAGEADTQYF TGTGCCAGCAGCCCATTCCGGGGAGAAGCGGGAGAAGCAGATACGCAGTATTTT
TRBJ1-2 TRBV6-1 medium-sized . CASRATGINYGYTF TGTGCCAGCAGGGCCACAGGGATTAACTATGGCTACACCTTC
TRBJ2-7 TRBV6-6 medium-sized . CASSTGPGHLTYEQYF TGTGCCAGCAGTACGGGTCCGGGACATCTAACCTACGAGCAGTACTTC
TRBJ2-2 TRBV9 medium-sized . CASSVVGTRHPHTGELFF TGTGCCAGCAGCGTAGTGGGAACTCGACACCCCCACACCGGGGAGCTGTTTTTT
TRBJ2-7 TRBV18 . . CASSPYSAQSYEQYF TGTGCCAGCTCCCCATACTCAGCGCAGTCCTACGAGCAGTACTTC
TRBJ1-4 TRBV28 medium-sized . CASTSGQFVEKLFF TGTGCCAGCACCAGCGGACAGTTTGTGGAAAAACTGTTTTTT
TRBJ2-1 TRBV12-3/TRBV12-4 few . CASSFSGEQFF TGTGCCAGCAGTTTCTCTGGCGAGCAGTTCTTC
TRBJ2-7 TRBV10-3 medium-sized . CATLGSRNEQYF TGTGCCACCCTCGGAAGTCGGAACGAGCAGTACTTC
TRBJ1-1 TRBV29-1 medium-sized . CSVRRDLNTEAFF TGCAGCGTTAGGAGGGACTTGAACACTGAAGCTTTCTTT
TRBJ1-2 TRBV12-3/TRBV12-4 few . CASSLEVLNYGYTF TGTGCCAGCAGTTTAGAGGTTCTTAACTATGGCTACACCTTC